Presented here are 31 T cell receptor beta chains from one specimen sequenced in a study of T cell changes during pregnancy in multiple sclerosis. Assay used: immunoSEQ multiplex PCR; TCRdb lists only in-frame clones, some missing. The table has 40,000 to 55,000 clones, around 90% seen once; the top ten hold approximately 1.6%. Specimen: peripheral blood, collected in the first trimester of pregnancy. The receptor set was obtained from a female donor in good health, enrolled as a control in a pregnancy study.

Here the CDR3 reads CASRPAGDTQYF. CDR3 in DNA: TGCGCCAGCAGGCCGGCGGGAGATACGCAGTATTTT. The V call is TRBV5-1, the J call TRBJ2-3; D might be TRBD2 (5 bases). V was shortened by 5 bases and J by 5 bases, with 9 bases between the two germline ends. The CDR3 has 12 residues. Germline V gene data show CDR1 as SGHRS and CDR2 as YFSETQ. Full variable domain (outside the CDR3, taken from reference TRBV5-1 and TRBJ2-3): KAGVTQTPRYLIKTRGQQVTLSCSPISGHRSVSWYQQTPGQGLQFLFEYFSETQRNKGNFPGRFSGRQFSNSRSEMNVSTLELGDSALYLCASRPAGDTQYFGPGTRLTVL.

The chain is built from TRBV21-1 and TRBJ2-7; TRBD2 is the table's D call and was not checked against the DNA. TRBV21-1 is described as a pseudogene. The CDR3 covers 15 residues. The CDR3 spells CASSKGEGGGHEQYF. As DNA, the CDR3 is TGTGCCAGCAGCAAAGGGGAGGGAGGGGGACACGAGCAGTACTTC.

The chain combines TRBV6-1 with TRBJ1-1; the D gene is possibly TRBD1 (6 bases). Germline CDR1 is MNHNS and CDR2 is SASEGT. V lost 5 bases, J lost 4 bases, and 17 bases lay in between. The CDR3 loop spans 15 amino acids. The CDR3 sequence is CASSSRAGTPTEAFF. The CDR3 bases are TGTGCCAGCAGTTCCCGGGCAGGGACACCCACTGAAGCTTTCTTT.

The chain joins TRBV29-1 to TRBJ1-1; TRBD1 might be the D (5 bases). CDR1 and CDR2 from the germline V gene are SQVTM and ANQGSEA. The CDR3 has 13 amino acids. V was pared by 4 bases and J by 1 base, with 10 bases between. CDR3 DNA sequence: TGCAGCGTTGGCAGGGAATCGAACACTGAAGCTTTCTTT. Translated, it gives CSVGRESNTEAFF.

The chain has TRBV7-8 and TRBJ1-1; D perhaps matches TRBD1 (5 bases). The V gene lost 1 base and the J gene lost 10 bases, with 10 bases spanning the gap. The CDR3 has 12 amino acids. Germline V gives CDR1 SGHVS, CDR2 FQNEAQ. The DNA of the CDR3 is TGTGCCAGCAGCTTAGTAGGGGTGGTAGCTTTCTTT. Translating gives CASSLVGVVAFF.

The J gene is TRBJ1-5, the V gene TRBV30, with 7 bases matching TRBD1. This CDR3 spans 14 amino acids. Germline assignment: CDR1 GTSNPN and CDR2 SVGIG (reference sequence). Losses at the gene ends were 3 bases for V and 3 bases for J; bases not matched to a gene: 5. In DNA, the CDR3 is TGTGCCTGGAGCGGGACAGCGGACAATCAGCCCCAGCATTTT. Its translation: CAWSGTADNQPQHF.

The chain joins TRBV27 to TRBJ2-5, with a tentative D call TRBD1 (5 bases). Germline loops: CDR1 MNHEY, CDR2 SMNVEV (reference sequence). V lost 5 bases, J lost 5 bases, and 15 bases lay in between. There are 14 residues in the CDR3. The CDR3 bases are TGTGCCAGCAGTCTGACCCAGGGTTGGGAGACCCAGTACTTC. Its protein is CASSLTQGWETQYF.

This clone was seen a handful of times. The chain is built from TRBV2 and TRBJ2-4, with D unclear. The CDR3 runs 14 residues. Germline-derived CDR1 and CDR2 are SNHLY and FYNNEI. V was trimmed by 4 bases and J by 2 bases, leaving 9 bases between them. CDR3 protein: CASSVENTKNIQYF. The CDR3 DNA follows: TGTGCCAGCAGTGTGGAGAATACCAAAAACATTCAGTACTTC.

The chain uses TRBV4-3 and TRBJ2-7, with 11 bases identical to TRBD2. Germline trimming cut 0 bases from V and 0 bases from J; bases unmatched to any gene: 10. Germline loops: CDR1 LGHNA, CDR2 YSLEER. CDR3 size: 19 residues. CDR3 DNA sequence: TGCGCCAGCAGCCAAGATCCGGTAGCGGGAGGGCCCTACTCCTACGAGCAGTACTTC. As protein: CASSQDPVAGGPYSYEQYF.

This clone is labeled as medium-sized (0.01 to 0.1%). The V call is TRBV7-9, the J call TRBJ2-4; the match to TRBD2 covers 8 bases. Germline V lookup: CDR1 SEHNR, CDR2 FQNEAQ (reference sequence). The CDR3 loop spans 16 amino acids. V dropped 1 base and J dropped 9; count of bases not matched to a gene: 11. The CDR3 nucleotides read TGTGCCAGCAGCTTAGAGGCCAGAGCGGGAGAGGGCATTCAGTACTTC. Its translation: CASSLEARAGEGIQYF.

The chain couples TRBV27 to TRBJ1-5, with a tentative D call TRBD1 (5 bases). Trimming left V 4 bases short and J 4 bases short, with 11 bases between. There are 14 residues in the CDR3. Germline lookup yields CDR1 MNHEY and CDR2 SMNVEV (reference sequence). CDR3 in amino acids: CASSSRGLNQPQHF. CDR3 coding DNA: TGTGCCAGCAGTTCAAGGGGTTTAAATCAGCCCCAGCATTTT.

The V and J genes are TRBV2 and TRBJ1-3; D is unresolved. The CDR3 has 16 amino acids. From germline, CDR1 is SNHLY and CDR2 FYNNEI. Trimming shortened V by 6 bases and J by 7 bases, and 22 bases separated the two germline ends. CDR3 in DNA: TGTGCCAGCAGGATCCCGGGCCGAATTCCGGGGAACACCATATATTTT. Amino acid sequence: CASRIPGRIPGNTIYF.

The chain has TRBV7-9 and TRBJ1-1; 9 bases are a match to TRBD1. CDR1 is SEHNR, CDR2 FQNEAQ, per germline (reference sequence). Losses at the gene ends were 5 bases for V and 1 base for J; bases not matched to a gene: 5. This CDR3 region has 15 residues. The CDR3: CASSRGTGRNTEAFF. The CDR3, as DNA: TGTGCCAGCAGCCGTGGGACAGGGCGGAACACTGAAGCTTTCTTT.

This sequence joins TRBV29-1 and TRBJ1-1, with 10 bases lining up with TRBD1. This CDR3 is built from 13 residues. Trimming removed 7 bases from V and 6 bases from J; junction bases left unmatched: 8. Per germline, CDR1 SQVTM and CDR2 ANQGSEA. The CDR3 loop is CSGGGQGVAEAFF. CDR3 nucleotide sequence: TGCAGCGGTGGTGGACAGGGGGTGGCTGAAGCTTTCTTT.

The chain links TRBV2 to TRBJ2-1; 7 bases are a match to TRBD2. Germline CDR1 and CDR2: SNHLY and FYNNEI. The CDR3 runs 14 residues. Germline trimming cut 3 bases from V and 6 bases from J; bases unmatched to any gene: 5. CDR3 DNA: TGTGCCAGCAGTGACAGCGGGACTGTCAATGAGCAGTTCTTC. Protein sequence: CASSDSGTVNEQFF.

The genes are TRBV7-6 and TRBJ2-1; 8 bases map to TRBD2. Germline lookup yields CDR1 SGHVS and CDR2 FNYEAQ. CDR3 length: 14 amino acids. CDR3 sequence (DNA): TGTGCGGTGAGCGGGGGCCGCGGGGGCAATGAGCAGTTCTTC. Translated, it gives CAVSGGRGGNEQFF.

For the CDR3, the DNA is TGTGCCAGCAGCCCTACAGGGAGAAACACCATATATTTT. This translates into CASSPTGRNTIYF. This chain connects TRBV11-2 to TRBJ1-3; tentatively, D is TRBD1 (6 bases). The CDR3 is made up of 13 amino acids. V lost 5 bases and J 5 bases, leaving 10 bases between the germline ends. CDR1 is SGHAT and CDR2 is FQNNGV in the germline V gene.

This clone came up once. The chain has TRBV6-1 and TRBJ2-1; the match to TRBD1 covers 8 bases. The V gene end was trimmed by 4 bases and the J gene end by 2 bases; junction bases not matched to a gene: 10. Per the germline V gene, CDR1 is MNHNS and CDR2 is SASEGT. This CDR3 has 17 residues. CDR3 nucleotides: TGTGCCAGCAGTGCTAATCGGGGGACAGGTACCTACAATGAGCAGTTCTTC. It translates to CASSANRGTGTYNEQFF.

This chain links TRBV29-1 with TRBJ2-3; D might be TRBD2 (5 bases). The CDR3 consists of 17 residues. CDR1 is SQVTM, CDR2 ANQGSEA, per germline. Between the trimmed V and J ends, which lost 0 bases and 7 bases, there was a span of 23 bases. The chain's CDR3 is CSVEDSRENRFANTQYF. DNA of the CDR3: TGCAGCGTTGAAGACTCCCGGGAAAACAGATTCGCGAATACGCAGTATTTT.

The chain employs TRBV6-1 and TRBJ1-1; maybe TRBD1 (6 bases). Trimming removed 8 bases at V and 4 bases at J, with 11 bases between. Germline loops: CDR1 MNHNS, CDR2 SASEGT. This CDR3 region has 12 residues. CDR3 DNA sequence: TGTGCCAGCCGCCAGGGGTTCACTGAAGCTTTCTTT. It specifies CASRQGFTEAFF.

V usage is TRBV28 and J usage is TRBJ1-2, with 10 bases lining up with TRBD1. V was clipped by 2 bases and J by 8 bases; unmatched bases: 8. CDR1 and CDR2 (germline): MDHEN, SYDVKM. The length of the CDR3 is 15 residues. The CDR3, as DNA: TGTGCCAGCAGTTTAGGGGGGACAGGGGTGTTGGGCTACACCTTC. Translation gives CASSLGGTGVLGYTF.

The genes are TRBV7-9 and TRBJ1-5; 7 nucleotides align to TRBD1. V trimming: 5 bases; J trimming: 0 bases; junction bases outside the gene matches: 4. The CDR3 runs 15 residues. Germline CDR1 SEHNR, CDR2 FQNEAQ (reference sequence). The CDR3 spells CASSTGQDSNQPQHF. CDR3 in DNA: TGTGCCAGCAGCACCGGACAGGATAGCAATCAGCCCCAGCATTTT. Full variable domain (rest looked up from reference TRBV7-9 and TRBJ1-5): DTGVSQNPRHKITKRGQNVTFRCDPISEHNRLYWYRQTLGQGPEFLTYFQNEAQLEKSRLLSDRFSAERPKGSFSTLEIQRTEQGDSAMYLCASSTGQDSNQPQHFGDGTRLSIL.

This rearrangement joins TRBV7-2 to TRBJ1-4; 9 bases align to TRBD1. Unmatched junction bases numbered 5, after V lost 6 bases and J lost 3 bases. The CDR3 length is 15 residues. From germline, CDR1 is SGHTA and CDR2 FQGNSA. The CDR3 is CASRPRTGANEKLFF. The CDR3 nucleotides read TGTGCCAGCAGACCCCGGACAGGGGCTAATGAAAAACTGTTTTTT.

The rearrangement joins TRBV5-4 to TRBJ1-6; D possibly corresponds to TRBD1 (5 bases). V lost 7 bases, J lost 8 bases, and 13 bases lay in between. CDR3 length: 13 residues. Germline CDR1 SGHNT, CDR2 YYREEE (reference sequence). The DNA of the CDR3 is TGTGCCAGCGGCCTACAACAGGATTCACCCCTCCACTTT. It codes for CASGLQQDSPLHF.

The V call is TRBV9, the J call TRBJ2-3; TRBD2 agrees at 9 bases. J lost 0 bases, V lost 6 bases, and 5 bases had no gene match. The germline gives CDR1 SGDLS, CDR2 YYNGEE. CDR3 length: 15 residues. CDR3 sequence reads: CASTASGISTDTQYF. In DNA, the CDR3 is TGTGCCAGCACAGCTAGCGGGATAAGCACAGATACGCAGTATTTT.

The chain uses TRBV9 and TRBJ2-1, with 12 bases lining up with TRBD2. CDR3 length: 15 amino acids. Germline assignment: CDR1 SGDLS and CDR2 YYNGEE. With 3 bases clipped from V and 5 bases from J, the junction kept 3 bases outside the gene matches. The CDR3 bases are TGTGCCAGCAGCGCCCGACTAGCGGGGGACAATGAGCAGTTCTTC. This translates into CASSARLAGDNEQFF.

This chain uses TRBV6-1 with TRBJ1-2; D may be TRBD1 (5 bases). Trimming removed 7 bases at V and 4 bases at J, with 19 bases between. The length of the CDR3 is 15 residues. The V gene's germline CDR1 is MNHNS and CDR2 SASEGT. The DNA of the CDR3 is TGTGCCAGCATCCGCGGGGCAGAGGACGCCTATGGCTACACCTTC. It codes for CASIRGAEDAYGYTF.

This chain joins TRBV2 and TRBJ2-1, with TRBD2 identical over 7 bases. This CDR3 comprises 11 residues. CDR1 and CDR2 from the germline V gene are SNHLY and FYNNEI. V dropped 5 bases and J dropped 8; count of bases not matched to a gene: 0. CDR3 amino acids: CASSRGDEQFF. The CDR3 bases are TGTGCCAGCAGTCGGGGGGATGAGCAGTTCTTC.

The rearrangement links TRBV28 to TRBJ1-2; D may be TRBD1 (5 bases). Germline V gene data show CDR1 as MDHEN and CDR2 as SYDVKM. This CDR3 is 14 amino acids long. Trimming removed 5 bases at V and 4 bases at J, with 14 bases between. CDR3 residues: CASSRTLLGYGYTF. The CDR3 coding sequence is TGTGCCAGCAGTCGGACACTCCTAGGCTATGGCTACACCTTC.

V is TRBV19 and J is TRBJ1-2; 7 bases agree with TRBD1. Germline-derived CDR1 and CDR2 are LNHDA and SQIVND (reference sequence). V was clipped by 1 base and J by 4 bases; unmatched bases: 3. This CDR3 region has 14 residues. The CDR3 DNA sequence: TGTGCCAGTAGTATAGCGGCAGGGGGCTATGGCTACACCTTC. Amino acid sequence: CASSIAAGGYGYTF.

In nucleotides, the CDR3 is TGTGCCAGCAGCGAACGGTCTGCCACAGATACGCAGTATTTT. Translating gives CASSERSATDTQYF. The chain uses TRBV5-4 and TRBJ2-3; no reliable D call. The CDR3 runs to 14 residues. The V gene's germline CDR1 is SGHNT and CDR2 YYREEE (reference sequence). Trimming left V 4 bases short and J 2 bases short, with 11 bases between. Full variable domain (missing parts from reference TRBV5-4 and TRBJ2-3): ETGVTQSPTHLIKTRGQQVTLRCSSQSGHNTVSWYQQALGQGPQFIFQYYREEENGRGNFPPRFSGLQFPNYSSELNVNALELDDSALYLCASSERSATDTQYFGPGTRLTVL.